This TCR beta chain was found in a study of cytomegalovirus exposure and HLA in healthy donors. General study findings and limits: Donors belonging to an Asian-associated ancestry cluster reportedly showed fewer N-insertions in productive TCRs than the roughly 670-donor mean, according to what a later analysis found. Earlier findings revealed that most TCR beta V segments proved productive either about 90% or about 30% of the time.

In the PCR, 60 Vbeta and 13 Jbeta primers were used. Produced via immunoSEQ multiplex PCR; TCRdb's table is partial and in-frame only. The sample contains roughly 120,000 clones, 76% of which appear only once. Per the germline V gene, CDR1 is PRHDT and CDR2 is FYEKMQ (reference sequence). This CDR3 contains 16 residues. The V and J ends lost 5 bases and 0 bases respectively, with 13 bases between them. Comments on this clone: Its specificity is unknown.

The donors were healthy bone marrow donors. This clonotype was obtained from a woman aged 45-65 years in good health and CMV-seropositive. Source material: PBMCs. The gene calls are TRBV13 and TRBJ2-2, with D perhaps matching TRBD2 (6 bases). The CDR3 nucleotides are TGTGCCAGCAGCCTAACGGGACTTACGAACACCGGGGAGCTGTTTTTT. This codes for CASSLTGLTNTGELFF. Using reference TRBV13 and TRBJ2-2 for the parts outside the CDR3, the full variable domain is AAGVIQSPRHLIKEKRETATLKCYPIPRHDTVYWYQQGPGQDPQFLISFYEKMQSDKGSIPDRFSAQQFSDYHSELNMSSLELGDSALYFCASSLTGLTNTGELFFGEGSRLTVL.